The 30 T cell receptor beta chains listed next were all sequenced from one sample in a study of T cells in Graves' hyperthyroidism and ophthalmopathy (dated by TCRdb to the late 2010s). The protocol used for the library was multiplex PCR. The sample was run on an Illumina HiSeq 2000. TCR beta CDR3 regions were amplified from RNA transcripts. The first round of RT-PCR for the TCR CDR3 was performed with the HTBI primer set and the Qiagen OneStep RT-PCR kit. The public reads were run again by TCRdb, first through fastp at Q25 and then through MiXCR, and only productive beta chains were kept. Rows matching on CDR3 protein sequence are summarized as one entry with the most common DNA and genes. Here the sample has a few hundred thousand distinct CDR3 sequences; roughly 46% occur a single time. The biggest ten clones account for around 8% of the sample. The sequencing sample was made of peripheral blood or thyroid tissue (not recorded which). These receptors originate from a woman younger than 30 with Graves' hyperthyroidism.

This clonotype appeared many times. J is TRBJ2-5 and V is TRBV7-9, with a tentative D call TRBD2 (5 bases). Germline assignment: CDR1 SEHNR and CDR2 FQNEAQ (reference sequence). The CDR3 length is 15 residues. Trimming shortened V by 5 bases and J by 5 bases, and 18 bases separated the two germline ends. CDR3 in amino acids: CASSPNLGWRETQYF. The CDR3 DNA reads as TGTGCCAGCAGCCCAAACTTGGGGTGGAGGGAGACCCAGTACTTC.

This rearrangement joins TRBV7-9 to TRBJ2-1; TRBD2 might be the D (6 bases). CDR1 is SEHNR, CDR2 FQNEAQ, per germline (reference sequence). V gave up 5 bases and J gave up 9 bases, with 11 bases separating them. The CDR3 contains 12 residues. CDR3 DNA sequence: TGTGCCAGCAGCCGCCGGGACTTTGAGCAGTTCTTC. Translating gives CASSRRDFEQFF.

The J gene is TRBJ2-2, the V gene TRBV12-3 or TRBV12-4; no clear D. The V end was cut by 6 bases, the J end by 6 bases, with 14 bases between. This CDR3 region has 14 residues. The DNA for the CDR3 is TGTGCCAGCAGCCCAGTGGCCGAGTCCGGGGAGCTGTTTTTT. Translation: CASSPVAESGELFF.

This clonotype was seen repeatedly, ten times or more. The chain has TRBV29-1 and TRBJ2-7, with 7 bases matching TRBD1. This CDR3 has 12 amino acids. Trimming cost V 4 bases and J 4 bases; bases outside gene matches: 4. Germline V CDR1 and CDR2: SQVTM, ANQGSEA. CDR3 sequence (DNA): TGCAGCGTTGCGGGACAGACTTACGAGCAGTACTTC. This sequence encodes CSVAGQTYEQYF.

This chain links TRBV9 with TRBJ2-7, with 7 bases identical to TRBD1. CDR1 is SGDLS and CDR2 is YYNGEE in the germline V gene. CDR3 size: 15 residues. V dropped 3 bases and J dropped 6; count of bases not matched to a gene: 12. CDR3: CASSEDLDRSREQYF. As DNA, the CDR3 is TGTGCCAGCAGCGAGGATTTGGACAGGTCCCGCGAGCAGTACTTC. The full variable domain, rest sourced from reference TRBV9 and TRBJ2-7, is DSGVTQTPKHLITATGQRVTLRCSPRSGDLSVYWYQQSLDQGLQFLIQYYNGEERAKGNILERFSAQQFPDLHSELNLSSLELGDSALYFCASSEDLDRSREQYFGPGTRLTVT.

This clonotype was detected many times. CDR3 sequence reads: CASQKDGNYGYTF. Here the CDR3 DNA reads TGTGCCAGTCAAAAGGACGGTAACTATGGCTACACCTTC. The V call is TRBV19, the J call TRBJ1-2; D is ambiguous. V lost 8 bases, J lost 1 base, and 11 bases lay in between. The CDR3 loop spans 13 amino acids. Germline CDR1 LNHDA, CDR2 SQIVND (reference sequence).

The V call is TRBV4-1, the J call TRBJ1-2, with TRBD1 identical over 8 bases. Germline values: CDR1 MGHRA, CDR2 YSYEKL. CDR3 length: 19 amino acids. The V gene end was trimmed by 8 bases and the J gene end by 6 bases; junction bases not matched to a gene: 26. The CDR3 protein is CASSLRAGTGLITVDGYTF. As DNA, the CDR3 is TGCGCCAGCTCCCTAAGGGCCGGGACAGGACTAATCACGGTCGATGGCTACACCTTC.

On this clonotype itself: Relative to the germline gene, one junction end is altered; a read error may explain this. This sequence joins TRBV12-3 or TRBV12-4 and TRBJ2-7; D is possibly TRBD1 (6 bases). This CDR3 is 14 amino acids long. The CDR3 coding sequence is TGTGCTAGTGGCCGGACAGAGATCTCCTACGAGCAGCACTTC. Protein product: CASGRTEISYEQHF.

As regards this clonotype: A single base separates this from a much larger clone, so it may be a read error. The CDR3 carries no conserved terminal phenylalanine or tryptophan, so it likely arises from a read error. This rearrangement joins TRBV7-4 to TRBJ1-1, with 8 bases lining up with TRBD1. The junction had 9 bases not matched to a gene; V was cut back by 5 bases and J by 4 bases. CDR3 size: 15 residues. CDR1 is SGHVT, CDR2 SQSDAQ, per germline. The CDR3 sequence: CASSPRQGPSTEAFL. CDR3 nucleotides: TGTGCCAGCAGCCCCAGACAGGGGCCCTCCACTGAAGCTTTCCTT.

The chain joins TRBV10-3 to TRBJ2-7; 7 positions match TRBD2. The CDR3 contains 12 residues. Germline CDR1 ENHRY, CDR2 SYGVKD. The V gene end was trimmed by 4 bases and the J gene end by 6 bases; junction bases not matched to a gene: 3. The CDR3 coding sequence is TGTGCCATCAGTGGTGGGGAGGGCGAGCAGTACTTC. It yields the protein CAISGGEGEQYF.

About this clonotype: Relative to the germline gene, one junction end is altered; a read error may explain this. V and J are TRBV20-1 and TRBJ1-5; D gene unclear. Germline CDR1 and CDR2: DFQATT and SNEGSKA (reference sequence). CDR3 length: 10 residues. The CDR3 spells CSASSQPQHF. The CDR3 DNA reads as TGCAGTGCTAGCAGTCAGCCCCAGCATTTT.

The chain carries TRBV9 and TRBJ2-2; D unclear. V was shortened by 0 bases and J by 0 bases, with 3 bases between the two germline ends. This CDR3 has 14 residues. In germline, CDR1 is SGDLS, CDR2 YYNGEE. CDR3 in DNA: TGTGCCAGCAGCGTAGTCCCGAACACCGGGGAGCTGTTTTTT. As protein: CASSVVPNTGELFF. The whole variable domain, remainder taken from reference TRBV9 and TRBJ2-2, is DSGVTQTPKHLITATGQRVTLRCSPRSGDLSVYWYQQSLDQGLQFLIQYYNGEERAKGNILERFSAQQFPDLHSELNLSSLELGDSALYFCASSVVPNTGELFFGEGSRLTVL.

This chain links TRBV7-6 with TRBJ1-5; no clear D. There are 12 residues in the CDR3. Trimming removed 0 bases from V and 14 bases from J, with 11 bases in between. CDR1 is SGHVS and CDR2 is FNYEAQ in the germline V gene. CDR3 sequence (DNA): TGTGCCAGCAGCTTAGCGCGGTCATACGAGCATTTT. Amino acids: CASSLARSYEHF. Complete variable domain (other parts from reference TRBV7-6 and TRBJ1-5): GAGVSQSPRYKVTKRGQDVALRCDPISGHVSLYWYRQALGQGPEFLTYFNYEAQQDKSGLPNDRFSAERPEGSISTLTIQRTEQRDSAMYRCASSLARSYEHFGDGTRLSIL.

With respect to this clonotype: A read error may be the cause here, since a much bigger clone is one base away. J is TRBJ2-7 and V is TRBV6-5, with 10 positions matching TRBD1. Per the germline V gene, CDR1 is MNHEY and CDR2 is SVGAGI. This CDR3 spans 13 amino acids. CDR3 DNA sequence: TGTGCCATCAGTTCGACAGGGGGCGCCGAGCAGTACTTC. Protein: CAISSTGGAEQYF.

Only a few counts were recorded for this clonotype. The rearrangement joins TRBV29-1 to TRBJ1-3, with D possibly TRBD1 on 6 matching bases. Germline values: CDR1 SQVTM, CDR2 ANQGSEA. The CDR3 is made up of 13 amino acids. Deletions cut 7 bases from V and 2 bases from J, with 12 bases between. CDR3 in amino acids: CSAEEGAGNTIYF. The CDR3 nucleotides are TGCAGCGCCGAGGAGGGGGCTGGAAACACCATATATTTT.

With regard to this clonotype: Without the conserved terminal phenylalanine or tryptophan, this CDR3 likely stems from a read error. It is unclear where the CDR3 begins or ends on the DNA, so no DNA is shown, and the CDR3 is as TCRdb lists it. The V gene is TRBV20-1, the J gene TRBJ2-6; TRBD2 is taken as the D call from the table, unchecked against the DNA. The CDR3 region is 10 residues in length, termini included. The germline V gene encodes CDR1 DFQATT and CDR2 SNEGSKA (reference sequence). CDR3 residues: CSARQGLAGS.

The chain carries TRBV30 and TRBJ1-5; TRBD1 agrees at 9 bases. The CDR3 runs 14 residues. J gave up 6 bases and V 1 base, and 4 bases lay outside the gene matches. The germline V gene encodes CDR1 GTSNPN and CDR2 SVGIG (reference sequence). CDR3 region: CAWSAGTGTQPQHF. The CDR3 nucleotides read TGTGCCTGGAGTGCCGGGACAGGGACTCAGCCCCAGCATTTT.

In this sample, this clonotype turned up many times. The rearrangement uses TRBV4-3 and TRBJ2-7; no clear D. The V end was cut by 1 base, the J end by 3 bases, with 7 bases between. Germline-derived CDR1 and CDR2 are LGHNA and YSLEER. The length of the CDR3 is 13 residues. The CDR3 sequence: CASSQGIVYEQYF. CDR3 DNA sequence: TGCGCCAGCAGCCAAGGGATAGTCTACGAGCAGTACTTC.

This clonotype was counted many times. V and J are TRBV20-1 and TRBJ2-7; no clear D. Trimming stripped 4 bases from V and 7 bases from J, with 23 bases between. From germline, CDR1 is DFQATT and CDR2 SNEGSKA (reference sequence). The CDR3 runs 15 residues. The CDR3 DNA is TGCAGTGCTATCTCTGACCGCCGCCCAGAGGATGAGCAGTACTTC. Translating it yields CSAISDRRPEDEQYF.

This clonotype was detected a few times. J is TRBJ2-1 and V is TRBV10-3; D is unclear. Germline V gives CDR1 ENHRY, CDR2 SYGVKD. CDR3 length equals 12 residues. V lost 8 bases to trimming and J lost 2 bases, with 7 bases between them. The CDR3 protein is CAIQRPYNEQFF. CDR3 in DNA: TGTGCCATCCAGAGACCCTACAATGAGCAGTTCTTC.

This clonotype was found many times. V usage is TRBV6-2 or TRBV6-3 and J usage is TRBJ1-2; 8 bases are a match to TRBD1. Germline lookup yields CDR1 MNHEY and CDR2 SVGEGT. This CDR3 spans 14 amino acids. Trimming took 5 bases from V and 2 from J; bases not matched to a gene: 4. This CDR3 reads CASSRTGLNYGYTF. The CDR3 DNA is TGTGCCAGCAGTCGGACAGGGCTGAACTATGGCTACACCTTC.

This clonotype appeared a single time. A much larger clone lies a single base off, so this may be a read error. The chain links TRBV11-1 to TRBJ2-7; 9 bases fit TRBD1. In germline, CDR1 is SGHAT, CDR2 FQDESV (reference sequence). The CDR3 contains 15 residues. The CDR3: CASSTSGQGVYKQYF. DNA of the CDR3: TGTGCCAGCAGCACGTCGGGACAGGGTGTCTACAAGCAGTACTTC.

This clonotype was detected many times. The V and J genes are TRBV5-1 and TRBJ2-7, with TRBD1 matching over 7 bases. With 6 bases clipped from V and 3 bases from J, the junction kept 9 bases outside the gene matches. Germline V gene data show CDR1 as SGHRS and CDR2 as YFSETQ. CDR3 length equals 14 residues. DNA for the CDR3: TGCGCCAGCAACTCTGGGACAGCGAGCTACGAGCAGTACTTC. Translating it yields CASNSGTASYEQYF.

This clonotype has just a few counts. The chain uses TRBV12-5 and TRBJ2-7; no reliable D call. The CDR3 runs 13 residues. V lost 1 base to trimming and J lost 2 bases, with 6 bases between them. The germline V gene encodes CDR1 LGHNT and CDR2 FRNRAP. In nucleotides, the CDR3 is TGTGCTAGTGGTTTGGACCCTACCTACGAGCAGTACTTC. Amino acid sequence: CASGLDPTYEQYF.

The chain recombines TRBV7-6 with TRBJ1-5; no firm D call. This CDR3 region has 13 residues. Germline CDR1 is SGHVS and CDR2 is FNYEAQ. V lost 5 bases and J 7 bases, leaving 12 bases between the germline ends. The CDR3, as DNA: TGTGCCAGCAGCCCCGGTTACGAGCAGCCCCAGCATTTT. Translated, it gives CASSPGYEQPQHF.

This rearrangement joins TRBV6-1 to TRBJ2-7; tentatively, D is TRBD1 (5 bases). Germline CDR1 is MNHNS and CDR2 is SASEGT. This CDR3 contains 14 residues. V dropped 5 bases and J dropped 2 bases, with 13 bases sitting between them. The CDR3 protein is CASSYVQDPYEQYF. CDR3 DNA sequence: TGTGCCAGCAGTTATGTACAGGACCCCTACGAGCAGTACTTC.

The V gene is TRBV9, the J gene TRBJ2-5; D is possibly TRBD1 or TRBD2 (5 bases each). The CDR3 consists of 14 residues. Germline V gene lookup returns CDR1 SGDLS and CDR2 YYNGEE. Trimming shortened V by 0 bases and J by 5 bases, and 11 bases separated the two germline ends. The CDR3: CASSVAGQGETQYF. DNA for the CDR3: TGTGCCAGCAGCGTAGCGGGGCAAGGGGAGACCCAGTACTTC.

V gene TRBV29-1 combines with J gene TRBJ1-2; 9 nucleotides agree with TRBD1. Germline V gene sequence: CDR1 SQVTM, CDR2 ANQGSEA. The trim removed 7 bases at V and 7 bases at J, leaving 4 bases unmatched. The CDR3 runs 11 residues. The CDR3 sequence: CSGGTGSGYTF. The CDR3 region has the DNA TGCAGCGGTGGGACAGGGTCTGGCTACACCTTC.

This clonotype was counted many times. This chain links TRBV20-1 with TRBJ1-1; D unresolved. Germline CDR1 DFQATT, CDR2 SNEGSKA (reference sequence). The CDR3 length is 12 residues. Trimming shortened V by 5 bases and J by 1 base, and 8 bases separated the two germline ends. CDR3 protein: CSAGTANTEAFF. The CDR3 nucleotides read TGCAGTGCTGGAACCGCGAACACTGAAGCTTTCTTT.

This clonotype was observed once. This chain connects TRBV5-1 to TRBJ2-1; D is possibly TRBD1 (6 bases). This CDR3 has 13 amino acids. CDR1 is SGHRS and CDR2 is YFSETQ in the germline V gene. V lost 4 bases and J 6 bases, leaving 11 bases between the germline ends. The CDR3 region is CASSPDRRNEQFF. DNA of the CDR3: TGCGCCAGCAGCCCAGACAGGCGCAATGAGCAGTTCTTC.